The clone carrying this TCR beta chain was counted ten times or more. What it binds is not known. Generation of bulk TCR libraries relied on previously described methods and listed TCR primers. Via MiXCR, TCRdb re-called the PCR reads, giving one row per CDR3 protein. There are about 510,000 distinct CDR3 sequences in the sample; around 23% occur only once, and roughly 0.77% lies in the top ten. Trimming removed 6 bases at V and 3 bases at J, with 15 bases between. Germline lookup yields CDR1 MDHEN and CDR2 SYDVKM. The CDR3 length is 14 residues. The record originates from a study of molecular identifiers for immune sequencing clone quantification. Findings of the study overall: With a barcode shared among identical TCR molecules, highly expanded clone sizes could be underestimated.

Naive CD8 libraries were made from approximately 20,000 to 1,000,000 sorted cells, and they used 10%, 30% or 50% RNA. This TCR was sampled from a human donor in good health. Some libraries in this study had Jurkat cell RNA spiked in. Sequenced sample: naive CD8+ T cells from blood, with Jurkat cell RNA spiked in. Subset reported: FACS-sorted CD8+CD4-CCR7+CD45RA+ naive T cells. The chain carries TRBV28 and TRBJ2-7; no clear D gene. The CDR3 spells CASSSSPSVYEQYF. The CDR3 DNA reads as TGTGCCAGCAGCTCCAGCCCCTCCGTCTACGAGCAGTACTTC.